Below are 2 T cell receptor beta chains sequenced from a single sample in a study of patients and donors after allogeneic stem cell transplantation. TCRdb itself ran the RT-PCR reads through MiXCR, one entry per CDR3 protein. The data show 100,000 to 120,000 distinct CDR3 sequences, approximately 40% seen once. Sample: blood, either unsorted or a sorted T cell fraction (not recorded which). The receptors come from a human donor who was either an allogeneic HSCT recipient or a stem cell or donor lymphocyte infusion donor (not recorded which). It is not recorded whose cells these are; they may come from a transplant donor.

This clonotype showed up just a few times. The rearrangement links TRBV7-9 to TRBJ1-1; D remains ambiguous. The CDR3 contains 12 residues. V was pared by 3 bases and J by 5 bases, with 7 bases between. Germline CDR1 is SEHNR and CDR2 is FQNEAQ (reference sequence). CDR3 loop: CASSFPVTEAFF. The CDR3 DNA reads TGTGCCAGCAGCTTCCCGGTTACTGAAGCTTTCTTT.

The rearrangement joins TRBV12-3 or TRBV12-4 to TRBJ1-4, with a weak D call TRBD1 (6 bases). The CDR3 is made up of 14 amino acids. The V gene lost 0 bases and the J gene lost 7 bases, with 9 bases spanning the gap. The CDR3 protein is CASSLAGGGEKLFF. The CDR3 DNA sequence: TGTGCCAGCAGTTTAGCCGGGGGCGGTGAAAAACTGTTTTTT.